This is a list of T cell receptor beta chains from one sample in a study of memory CD4+ T cells and cytomegalovirus serostatus. TCRdb keeps only in-frame clones here, not all; method: immunoSEQ multiplex PCR. The data contain fewer than 40,000 clones, about 80% of them singletons. Material for sequencing was memory CD4+ T cells from blood. Receptor source: an adult in good health and CMV-seropositive. Each CDR3 is given with its conserved first and last residue. A D gene is named only where the DNA matches it firmly. Size is stated for part of the rows, as once, few or many counts, or as a class when the clone is expanded.

J gene: TRBJ1-3; V gene: TRBV7-4; clone size: NA; D gene: NA; CDR3 length: 17; CDR3 DNA: TGTGCCAGCAGCTTCAAATCAGGCCGCCTCTCTGGAAACACCATATATTTT; CDR3 protein: CASSFKSGRLSGNTIYF
J gene: TRBJ2-1; V gene: TRBV7-9; clone size: NA; D gene: NA; CDR3 length: 13; CDR3 DNA: TGTGCCGGGAACAGGGGAGGAGGGGATGAGCAGTTCTTC; CDR3 protein: CAGNRGGGDEQFF
J gene: TRBJ2-1; V gene: TRBV27; clone size: NA; D gene: NA; CDR3 length: 12; CDR3 DNA: TGTGCCAGCAAGGGCTACTACAATGAGCAGTTCTTC; CDR3 protein: CASKGYYNEQFF
J gene: TRBJ2-3; V gene: TRBV4-1; clone size: NA; D gene: TRBD2; CDR3 length: 16; CDR3 DNA: TGCGCCAGCAGCCAATTGCGTCGTAGCGGGAGGGATACGCAGTATTTT; CDR3 protein: CASSQLRRSGRDTQYF
J gene: TRBJ1-6; V gene: TRBV2; clone size: NA; D gene: NA; CDR3 length: 15; CDR3 DNA: TGTGCCAGCAGTGAATTGAGGTCCCTTAAATCACCCCTCCACTTT; CDR3 protein: CASSELRSLKSPLHF
J gene: TRBJ2-1; V gene: TRBV7-3; clone size: NA; D gene: TRBD2; CDR3 length: 15; CDR3 DNA: TGTGCCAGCAGCAAGACTAGCGGGGGCTACAATGAGCAGTTCTTC; CDR3 protein: CASSKTSGGYNEQFF
J gene: TRBJ2-1; V gene: TRBV7-2; clone size: NA; D gene: NA; CDR3 length: 15; CDR3 DNA: TGTGCCAGCTGGAAGGGGGGGCTTTCCTACAATGAGCAGTTCTTC; CDR3 protein: CASWKGGLSYNEQFF
J gene: TRBJ1-1; V gene: TRBV7-9; clone size: NA; D gene: TRBD1; CDR3 length: 13; CDR3 DNA: TGTGCCAGCCGCAGGGGGCAGGAAACTGAAGCTTTCTTT; CDR3 protein: CASRRGQETEAFF
J gene: TRBJ1-1; V gene: TRBV7-9; clone size: NA; D gene: NA; CDR3 length: 13; CDR3 DNA: TGTGCCAGCAGCTTAGACATGAACACTGAAGCTTTCTTT; CDR3 protein: CASSLDMNTEAFF
J gene: TRBJ1-2; V gene: TRBV7-2; clone size: NA; D gene: NA; CDR3 length: 13; CDR3 DNA: TGTGCCAGCAGCTTAGGTACAGAATATGGCTACACCTTC; CDR3 protein: CASSLGTEYGYTF
J gene: TRBJ2-1; V gene: TRBV7-7; clone size: NA; D gene: NA; CDR3 length: 17; CDR3 DNA: TGTGCTAGCAGCTTAAGATTTACGGCGGGGCGGGTCAATGAGCAGTTCTTC; CDR3 protein: CASSLRFTAGRVNEQFF
J gene: TRBJ2-7; V gene: TRBV6-1; clone size: few; D gene: TRBD1; CDR3 length: 15; CDR3 DNA: TGTGCCAGCAGTGAACCCAGGACAGGGACCTACGAGCAGTACTTC; CDR3 protein: CASSEPRTGTYEQYF
J gene: TRBJ1-5; V gene: TRBV6-4; clone size: few; D gene: TRBD1; CDR3 length: 14; CDR3 DNA: TGTGCCAGCAGTGGACAGGGCATTCAGATTCCCCAGCATTTT; CDR3 protein: CASSGQGIQIPQHF
J gene: TRBJ2-7; V gene: TRBV5-1; clone size: NA; D gene: NA; CDR3 length: 15; CDR3 DNA: TGCGCCAGCAGCTTGGTACAGGGAATAACCTACGAGCAGTACTTC; CDR3 protein: CASSLVQGITYEQYF
J gene: TRBJ1-1; V gene: TRBV2; clone size: few; D gene: NA; CDR3 length: 13; CDR3 DNA: TGTGCCAGCAGTCCTTTGGTGAACACTGAAGCTTTCTTT; CDR3 protein: CASSPLVNTEAFF
J gene: TRBJ1-1; V gene: TRBV18; clone size: NA; D gene: TRBD1; CDR3 length: 13; CDR3 DNA: TGTGCCAGCTCCCGGACAGGGAACACTGAAGCTTTCTTT; CDR3 protein: CASSRTGNTEAFF
J gene: TRBJ1-1; V gene: TRBV19; clone size: medium-sized; D gene: NA; CDR3 length: 12; CDR3 DNA: TGTGCCAGTAGTATCGAGGGAGGAGAAGCTTTCTTT; CDR3 protein: CASSIEGGEAFF
J gene: TRBJ1-4; V gene: TRBV5-1; clone size: NA; D gene: TRBD1; CDR3 length: 15; CDR3 DNA: TGCGCCAGCAGCTCCTGGACAGGGTCGACTGAAAAACTGTTTTTT; CDR3 protein: CASSSWTGSTEKLFF
J gene: TRBJ1-2; V gene: TRBV29-1; clone size: NA; D gene: NA; CDR3 length: 12; CDR3 DNA: TGCAGCTCTACTGAGGGCAGGCGTGGCTACACCTTC; CDR3 protein: CSSTEGRRGYTF
J gene: TRBJ2-7; V gene: TRBV7-9; clone size: medium-sized; D gene: NA; CDR3 length: 16; CDR3 DNA: TGTGCCAGCAGCTTGGACGGAGCAGCGGGTACCTACGAGCAGTACTTC; CDR3 protein: CASSLDGAAGTYEQYF
J gene: TRBJ1-2; V gene: TRBV6-4; clone size: NA; D gene: NA; CDR3 length: 14; CDR3 DNA: TGTGCCAGCAGTGACTCGATCAGGGGCGGCGGCTACACCTTC; CDR3 protein: CASSDSIRGGGYTF
J gene: TRBJ2-5; V gene: TRBV29-1; clone size: NA; D gene: TRBD2; CDR3 length: 14; CDR3 DNA: TGCAGCGTTTCTAGCGGGAGGTCCGCCGAGACCCAGTACTTC; CDR3 protein: CSVSSGRSAETQYF
J gene: TRBJ2-6; V gene: TRBV19; clone size: NA; D gene: NA; CDR3 length: 18; CDR3 DNA: TGTGCCAGTAGTATATTGAAAGGCTCCTACTCTGGGGCCAACGTCCTGACTTTC; CDR3 protein: CASSILKGSYSGANVLTF
J gene: TRBJ2-3; V gene: TRBV18; clone size: NA; D gene: NA; CDR3 length: 14; CDR3 DNA: TGTGCCAGCTCAGAGGACGCAGTCACAGATACGCAGTATTTT; CDR3 protein: CASSEDAVTDTQYF